A selection of T cell receptor beta chains follows, all from one sample in a study of blood T cell repertoires in COVID-19. Some clones are missing from TCRdb's copy, which holds only in-frame ones; the method was immunoSEQ multiplex PCR. The profile shows about 44,000 clones, around four fifths of them singletons. The sample comprised peripheral blood. These receptors were collected from a human donor in a cohort sampled during active COVID-19. CDR3s include the opening cysteine and the closing phenylalanine or tryptophan. The order of the fields is D gene, V gene, CDR3 protein. A D gene is named only where the DNA matches it firmly.

>.|TRBV27
CASSLAPSQGSYNSPLHF
>TRBD2|TRBV18
CASSPPLAGGPNEQFF
>.|TRBV9
CASSGQVSGNTIYF
>TRBD2|TRBV2
CASCSGGPRQTDTQYF
>TRBD1|TRBV7-9
CASSFRTGRSATNEKLFF
>TRBD2|TRBV23-1
CASSQSLAGGVAVETQYF
>.|TRBV5-3
CARSPAPSSPLHF
>.|TRBV7-3
CASSLTGGRTKNIQYF
>.|TRBV12-3/TRBV12-4
CASSRTGNEQFF
>TRBD1|TRBV11-2
CASSLTRDRAVYTEAFF
>.|TRBV7-3
CASSSDLNSPLHF
>TRBD2|TRBV5-6
CASSLRLAGADTQYF
>.|TRBV5-8
CASSLAGVIAYEQYF
>.|TRBV6-5
CASIQRPEPSYEQYF
>TRBD1|TRBV13
CASSPDRGISSGYTF
>.|TRBV7-9
CASGGPYNSPLHF
>TRBD1|TRBV19
CASSKYAVGQGDEQYF
>TRBD2|TRBV5-1
CASSLRLAGGMETQYF
>.|TRBV29-1
CSANRGGDEQYF
>TRBD1|TRBV4-2
CASSQVLGTGVGANVLTF
>.|TRBV29-1
CSGGRSSYNEQFF
>.|TRBV6-5
CATRSTGNYGYTF
>TRBD2|TRBV29-1
CSVTQLAGYNEQFF
>.|TRBV18
CASSPDRFMNTEAFF
>.|TRBV5-6
CASSLDTHTEAFF
>.|TRBV30
CAWTKLVTEAFF
>TRBD1|TRBV10-3
CAIRGETGDGYTF
>.|TRBV19
CASSTLTGGMGNTEAFF
>.|TRBV6-6
CASGGPEETQYF
>TRBD1|TRBV19
CASNFRGLWQPQHF
>TRBD2|TRBV3-1/TRBV3-2
CASSQDIRRGAYKNIQYF
>.|TRBV6-5
CASRLKQGDQPQHF
>.|TRBV6-5
CASTQGRANTGELFF
>.|TRBV28
CASSLRTVLEAFF
>TRBD2|TRBV19
CASRRGGSNNEQFF
>TRBD2|TRBV5-1
CASRPTSGGATDTQYF
>.|TRBV6-5
CASRLQGSAYEQYF
>.|TRBV19
CASSISSAHNEQFF
>.|TRBV12-3/TRBV12-4
CASRSLNTQYF
>.|TRBV18
CASSPIRNTEAFF
>.|TRBV6-5
CASSYSGLSSYNEQFF
>TRBD2|TRBV4-1
CASSQSSGGSYEQYF
>TRBD1|TRBV27
CASSFRDRLHEQYF
>TRBD1|TRBV7-9
CASSSRDRARFANTGELFF
>.|TRBV15
CATSGSDYGYTF
>.|TRBV5-1
CASSFAGQNNSPLHF